This T cell receptor beta chain was captured in a study of identical twins. TCRdb re-derived calls from the 5' RACE reads in MiXCR, one entry per CDR3 protein. The profile shows some 560,000 distinct CDR3 sequences, around 9.6% of them singletons. This clonotype was counted once. Germline values: CDR1 SGHVS, CDR2 FQNEAQ. The length of the CDR3 is 17 residues. J gave up 3 bases and V 5 bases, and 13 bases lay outside the gene matches. These data are also associated with another study on yellow fever vaccine responses in identical twins.

The sequence derives from a woman between 18 and 30 years old in good health. The genes are TRBV7-8 and TRBJ2-1; 7 bases are a match to TRBD2. The specimen was PBMCs. The CDR3 reads CASSPPPERGFYNEQFF. The CDR3 coding sequence is TGTGCCAGCAGCCCGCCCCCGGAGCGGGGCTTCTACAATGAGCAGTTCTTC.